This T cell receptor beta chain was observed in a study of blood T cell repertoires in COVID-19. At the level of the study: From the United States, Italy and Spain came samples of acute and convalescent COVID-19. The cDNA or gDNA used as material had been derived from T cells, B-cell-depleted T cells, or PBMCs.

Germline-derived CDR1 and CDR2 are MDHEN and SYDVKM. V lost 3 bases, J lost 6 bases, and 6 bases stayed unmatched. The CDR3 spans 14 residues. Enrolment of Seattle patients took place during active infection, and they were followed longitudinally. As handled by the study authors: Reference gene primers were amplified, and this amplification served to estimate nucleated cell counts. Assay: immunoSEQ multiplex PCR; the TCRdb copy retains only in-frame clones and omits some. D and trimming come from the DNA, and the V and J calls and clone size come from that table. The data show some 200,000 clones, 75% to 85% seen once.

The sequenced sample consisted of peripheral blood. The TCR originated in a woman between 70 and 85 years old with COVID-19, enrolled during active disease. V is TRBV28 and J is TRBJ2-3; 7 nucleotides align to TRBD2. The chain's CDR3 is CASSLAGVTDTQYF. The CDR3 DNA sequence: TGTGCCAGCAGTTTGGCGGGAGTTACGGATACGCAGTATTTT.